This record looks at one T cell receptor (beta chain) sequence and its context. Its antigen is unknown. The record has no base qualities; no much larger clone is one base away. The data stem from a study of blood T cell repertoires in COVID-19 (dated by TCRdb to the early 2020s). Concerning the study at large: The collaborator samples originated in the United States, Italy and Spain and spanned the acute and convalescent phases of COVID-19. The prospective study material was composed of cDNA or gDNA derived from T cells, B-cell-depleted T cells, or PBMCs. Deeply sampled blood TCRbeta repertoires from subjects exposed to, actively infected with, or recovered from COVID-19 were included in the dataset. The repertoires were released in a freely available public database intended as a resource for research on the immune response to SARS-CoV-2. Samples were obtained from the ongoing ImmuneRACE study (first 160 participants) and from 1,200 or so subjects provided by 6 global collaborators. Sample metadata almost always included a de-identified subject ID, COVID-19 status, age in years and sex. Where available, HLA class I and class II types were obtained from metadata supplied by the sample provider rather than from assay-based typing.

What the study reported, not specific to this receptor: Clinical and demographic metadata were provided uncurated, with the amount varying by source and participant.

TCRbeta CDR3 regions were amplified from genomic DNA by means of the immunoSEQ Assay, a bias-controlled multiplex PCR. The authors processed their data as follows. Within the assay, amplification of reference gene primers was used to estimate how many nucleated cells each sample contained. Sequence reads were collapsed and filtered to measure the absolute abundance of every unique TCRbeta CDR3 rearrangement. For each sample, productive Simpson clonality was calculated by taking the square root of Simpson's diversity index across productive rearrangements. TCRdb holds this immuneACCESS table with in-frame rearrangements only. Some clones are missing; in checked studies, unresolved V genes explain under half, and the rest has no known cause. The D gene and trimming were derived from the DNA, and the V and J assignments and clone size from that table. For this sample there are about 160,000 clones; roughly 83% appear just once. Jointly, the top ten make up about a tenth of the sample.

The collaborating institutions used their own protocols to collect whole blood in K2EDTA tubes. Collaborator samples were shipped for TCRbeta analysis as frozen whole blood, isolated PBMCs, or DNA extracted from either sample type. Sequencing was performed on peripheral blood. The source is a woman older than 75 with active or convalescent COVID-19.

The base sequence is TGTGCCAGCAGCCAAGTGGCCGGGTTTAAAGGAAATTCACCCCTCCACTTT. The resulting protein is CASSQVAGFKGNSPLHF. This sequence uses TRBV3-1 (or the pseudogene TRBV3-2) and TRBJ1-6, with the D gene call left open. CDR1 LGHDT and CDR2 YNNKEL are derived from the germline V gene (reference sequence). Including cysteine and phenylalanine, the CDR3 has 17 amino acids. This entry keeps only the CDR3 DNA: 51 bases, framed from base 1. V loses 1 base, J loses 7 bases, and the germline ends lie 17 bases apart.